The text below deals with one T cell receptor beta chain. Its recognized antigen is unknown. This may be a read error, as it is one base from a much larger clone. The data derive from a study of Graves' ophthalmopathy and Graves' hyperthyroidism listed by TCRdb under 2018. As for the study more broadly: Peripheral blood samples were taken at the time of initial diagnosis, before any treatment was given. In total, 135 blood samples were TCR-sequenced: under 45 ophthalmopathy, some 72 hyperthyroidism and some 17 hyperthyroidism-to-ophthalmopathy patients. The 75 to 100 discovery patients were divided at random into training and test sets in a 7:3 ratio. For independent validation, a separate cohort was made up of 18 hyperthyroidism patients plus 17 patients who later progressed from hyperthyroidism to ophthalmopathy. To explore V-J signatures that distinguish ophthalmopathy from hyperthyroidism, a discovery set of about a hundred patients was enrolled, made up of approximately 45 with ophthalmopathy and 57 with stable hyperthyroidism. The study used TCR beta repertoire signatures to distinguish Graves' ophthalmopathy from Graves' hyperthyroidism and to predict progression to ophthalmopathy. Following sampling, methimazole starting at 30 mg daily was administered to hyperthyroidism patients, and high-dose intravenous methylprednisolone was administered to ophthalmopathy patients. In several hyperthyroidism patients, the T-cell repertoires found in thyroid tissue were compared with those found in blood.

For repertoire sequencing, TCR beta CDR3 regions were amplified from RNA transcripts. HTBI primers and the Qiagen OneStep RT-PCR kit were used in a first-round RT-PCR, which was followed by a second-round multiplex PCR, size selection and purification. Sequencing of the libraries was carried out on an Illumina HiSeq2000 in paired-end mode with 100 bp reads. The original pipeline was this. Reads were processed with SOAPnuke, discarding reads with adapters, uncalled bases, mean Phred below 15, or no exact constant-primer or identifier match. High-quality paired reads were merged with COPE v1.2.5. Each unique nucleotide sequence was defined as a clonotype, and clonotypes were aligned to IMGT TRB V, D and J references with MiTCR v1.1. The analysis was limited to V-J combinations with a frequency above 0.0001, which together covered just over 98% of the repertoires. For each V-J combination, a TCR clonal expansion and chaos score was defined as the ratio of F50 clonal expansion to chaos observed in the TCRdist matrix. Features were reduced by Welch's t-statistics and random forest to approximately 13 V-J combinations, which fed a naive Bayes classifier. Thyroid-blood repertoire similarity was quantified with the Morisita-Horn index. TCRdb ran its own pipeline on the public reads, namely fastp trimming at Q25 and MiXCR clone calling, and kept in-frame beta chains. CDR3 protein sequences are deduplicated, and each keeps its most common genes and DNA. Clone size and V and J calls follow TCRdb, not the original study. The sample contains hundreds of thousands of distinct CDR3 sequences, 22% of them found a single time. Roughly 6.9% of the sample is held by the ten biggest clonotypes.

The CDR3 runs 13 residues from the cysteine to the phenylalanine. Only the CDR3 part of the read is kept: 39 bases, read in frame from the first base. V gives up 2 bases and J gives up 0 bases, and the segment between their germline ends measures 4 bases. In the germline V gene, CDR1 corresponds to SNHLY and CDR2 to FYNNEI. A patient counted as having stable hyperthyroidism if there was no progression to ophthalmopathy within 18 months of follow-up. Hyperthyroidism patients were newly diagnosed, with disease duration under 2 months, and aged 18 to 65 years. Patients with other autoimmune diseases, uncontrolled infections, pregnancy or lactation were excluded from the study. Clinical symptoms, serum thyroxine, TRAb, thyroid ultrasound and orbital computed tomography were used for diagnosis. Ficoll-Paque density gradient centrifugation was used to isolate PBMCs from 8 to 10 ml of fresh peripheral blood. Trizol reagent was used to extract the total RNA, and its quality was then checked on an Agilent 2100 Bioanalyzer.

The research as a whole found: In cross-validation, the 13-signature model distinguished ophthalmopathy from stable hyperthyroidism with 85% to 90% sensitivity and nearly 82% specificity, and in the test set the corresponding values were approximately 80% and 68%. Most of the expanded thyroid clonotypes with a frequency above 0.001 were also detected in blood, and it was suggested that the thyroid immune response may be reflected by blood repertoires. Sample size was not predetermined statistically, and investigators were not blinded to group allocation. In validation, the model predicted ophthalmopathy progression with about 71% sensitivity and roughly 72% specificity; 12 predicted patients were CT-confirmed with GO in a median of approximately six months.

Sequenced: peripheral blood. The chain couples TRBV2 to TRBJ1-2; a confident D gene designation cannot be given. This TCR came from a woman between 18 and 30 years old with stable Graves' hyperthyroidism. Some clones in this sample may be carry-over from other donors' samples. Donor details come from another sample of the same person, matched by shared clones. The CDR3 has the sequence CASSEQSNYGYTF. The nucleotides are TGTGCCAGCAGTGAACAGTCTAACTATGGCTACACCTTC.